The T cell receptor beta chain described here comes from a study of blood T cells in healthy people across ages. Study-wide findings and caveats: Leaving the PBMCs unsorted stopped any conclusive comparison of naive versus antigen-experienced cells.

It was approximately 9 milliliters of peripheral blood that were drawn from each donor. Per sample, at least 5 micrograms of total RNA were extracted. A second about 7 to 11 cycle PCR used barcoded and J-beta primers. TCRdb reprocessed the 5' RACE reads via MiXCR and lists one record per CDR3 protein. The repertoire holds over 1,200,000 distinct CDR3 sequences, with 45% to 70% as singletons. Worth noting for this clonotype: Its antigen is unidentified.

With 1 base removed from V and 7 bases from J, the gap between germline ends came to 14 bases. Germline V gene lookup returns CDR1 PRHDT and CDR2 FYEKMQ (reference sequence). CDR3 length: 16 residues. This TCR was recovered from a man younger than 35 in good health. The sequenced material came from blood. The rearrangement links TRBV13 to TRBJ1-6; TRBD1 is a possible D gene (5 bases). The CDR3 nucleotides read TGTGCCAGCAGCTTAGATCGGGGGTTTCGGAATTCACCCCTCCACTTT. It specifies CASSLDRGFRNSPLHF.